The 29 T cell receptor beta chains below all came from one sample that was sequenced in a study of blood T cell repertoires in COVID-19 (dated by TCRdb to the early 2020s). Preparation of the library involved the immunoSEQ multiplex PCR assay. TCRdb limited this immuneACCESS table to in-frame rearrangements with V and J called. A share of clones is missing; checked studies link under half to unresolved V genes, and the rest is unexplained. A total of 150,000 to 200,000 clones appear in this sample, 90% of them only once. 0.5% to 0.65% of the sample rests with the top ten. Source material: peripheral blood. These receptors originate from a man over 45 with acute or convalescent COVID-19.

J is TRBJ1-6 and V is TRBV27; D is unresolved. CDR1 MNHEY and CDR2 SMNVEV come from the germline V gene (reference sequence). This CDR3 contains 14 residues. V was trimmed by 6 bases and J by 4 bases, leaving 10 bases between them. The CDR3 sequence: CASRPGSYNSPLHF. CDR3 in DNA: TGTGCCAGCAGACCGGGGTCGTATAATTCACCCCTCCACTTT.

The chain recombines TRBV19 with TRBJ2-3; 10 nucleotides agree with TRBD1. V lost 4 bases to trimming and J lost 6 bases; unmatched junction nucleotides: 7. This CDR3 is built from 15 residues. From germline, CDR1 is LNHDA and CDR2 SQIVND (reference sequence). The CDR3 is CASSKDRGNEDTQYF. In DNA, the CDR3 is TGTGCCAGTAGTAAGGACAGGGGGAACGAGGATACGCAGTATTTT.

The rearrangement joins TRBV18 to TRBJ1-4, with 8 bases lining up with TRBD1. With V trimmed by 5 bases and J by 2 bases, 1 base remained unmatched. The CDR3 contains 14 residues. Germline loops: CDR1 KGHSH, CDR2 LQKENI. This CDR3 is CASSRDRTNEKLFF. The CDR3, as DNA: TGTGCCAGCTCAAGGGACAGGACTAATGAAAAACTGTTTTTT.

CDR3 in amino acids: CASSAWGVGFGGNQPQHF. CDR3 coding DNA: TGTGCCAGCAGCGCTTGGGGCGTGGGCTTTGGTGGCAATCAGCCCCAGCATTTT. The chain carries TRBV7-9 and TRBJ1-5; perhaps TRBD1 as D (5 bases). With 5 bases removed from V and 2 bases from J, the gap between germline ends came to 22 bases. The germline V gene has CDR1 SEHNR and CDR2 FQNEAQ (reference sequence). This CDR3 has 18 amino acids.

J is TRBJ1-6 and V is TRBV6-4; TRBD1 is a possible D gene (5 bases). Trimming removed 6 bases at V and 9 bases at J, with 12 bases between. Germline V lookup: CDR1 MRHNA, CDR2 SNTAGT. This CDR3 spans 13 amino acids. The CDR3 DNA is TGTGCCAGCAGGGAGACAGTTGGTTCACCCCTCCACTTT. As protein: CASRETVGSPLHF.

The rearrangement links TRBV11-3 to TRBJ2-1; unclear D gene. CDR3 length equals 14 residues. V was pared by 7 bases and J by 10 bases, with 20 bases between. The germline CDR1 and CDR2 sequences are SGHNT and YENEEA. The CDR3 loop is CASNLLAPRREQFF. The CDR3 nucleotides read TGTGCCAGCAACCTATTGGCCCCCCGGAGAGAGCAGTTCTTC.

The chain has TRBV7-2 and TRBJ1-1; 7 bases agree with TRBD1. V lost 5 bases and J lost 3; bases outside the gene matches: 3. Per the germline V gene, CDR1 is SGHTA and CDR2 is FQGNSA. This CDR3 contains 13 residues. The CDR3 sequence: CASSPQGDTEAFF. The CDR3 DNA sequence: TGTGCCAGCAGCCCCCAGGGGGACACTGAAGCTTTCTTT.

The sample holds one count of this clone. This chain uses TRBV5-1 with TRBJ1-6; 10 bases align to TRBD1. The V gene's germline CDR1 is SGHRS and CDR2 YFSETQ. The CDR3 consists of 16 residues. J was trimmed by 7 bases and V by 2 bases; bases with no gene match: 6. For the CDR3, the DNA is TGCGCCAGCAGCTTCAAACCGGGACAGGGGAATTCACCCCTCCACTTT. Its translation is CASSFKPGQGNSPLHF.

The chain is built from TRBV7-2 and TRBJ2-5; tentatively, D is TRBD2 (6 bases). V was pared by 0 bases and J by 5 bases, with 13 bases between. CDR1 and CDR2 (germline): SGHTA, FQGNSA. The CDR3 sequence is 15 residues long. CDR3 region: CASSLAGRLMETQYF. The CDR3 DNA is TGTGCCAGCAGCTTAGCTGGGAGGTTGATGGAGACCCAGTACTTC.

The chain carries TRBV7-3 and TRBJ1-1; TRBD1 is a possible D gene (5 bases). From germline, CDR1 is SGHTA and CDR2 FQGTGA. V was cut by 6 bases and J by 6 bases, with 14 bases left in between. CDR3 length: 13 amino acids. CDR3 sequence: CASSAGLRAEAFF. Written as DNA, the CDR3 is TGTGCCAGCAGTGCAGGGCTACGGGCTGAAGCTTTCTTT.

This chain connects TRBV10-1 to TRBJ1-6; 7 nucleotides line up with TRBD1. The CDR3 consists of 22 residues. The germline V gene encodes CDR1 WNHNN and CDR2 SYGVQD (reference sequence). V was pared by 6 bases and J by 0 bases, with 23 bases of the junction left unmatched. CDR3 nucleotide sequence: TGCGCCAGCAGAGAACCCAACAGGGGTTTATTCTTCCAGGGCTCCTATAATTCACCCCTCCACTTT. Its protein product is CASREPNRGLFFQGSYNSPLHF.

The table lists this clone with a few counts. V gene TRBV7-2 combines with J gene TRBJ1-6; possible D gene TRBD1, 5 bases. The CDR3 extends over 18 amino acids. V was trimmed by 4 bases and J by 0 bases, leaving 16 bases between them. The germline CDR1 and CDR2 sequences are SGHTA and FQGNSA. The DNA for the CDR3 is TGTGCCAGCAGCTCAGGGTGGGGAGGGAGCTCCTATAATTCACCCCTCCACTTT. It specifies CASSSGWGGSSYNSPLHF.

The rearrangement links TRBV19 to TRBJ2-3; 12 bases match TRBD2. Germline CDR1 reads LNHDA; CDR2 reads SQIVND (reference sequence). The junction had 4 bases not matched to a gene; V was cut back by 7 bases and J by 2 bases. The CDR3 sequence is 15 residues long. Here the CDR3 reads CASTRTSGVTDTQYF. The DNA of the CDR3 is TGTGCCAGTACCAGGACTAGCGGGGTCACAGATACGCAGTATTTT.

This clone was seen a handful of times. This chain uses TRBV7-2 with TRBJ1-5; unclear D gene. The V end was cut by 1 base, the J end by 7 bases, with 11 bases between. Looked up from germline, CDR1 is SGHTA and CDR2 is FQGNSA. The CDR3 has 14 residues. CDR3 in amino acids: CASSLDRGGQPQHF. The CDR3 DNA reads as TGTGCCAGCAGCTTAGATCGGGGAGGGCAGCCCCAGCATTTT. The full variable domain, completed using reference TRBV7-2 and TRBJ1-5, is GAGVSQSPSNKVTEKGKDVELRCDPISGHTALYWYRQSLGQGLEFLIYFQGNSAPDKSGLPSDRFSAERTGGSVSTLTIQRTQQEDSAVYLCASSLDRGGQPQHFGDGTRLSIL.

The V gene is TRBV5-6, the J gene TRBJ2-7, with TRBD1 matching 12 bases. CDR1 is SGHDT, CDR2 YYEEEE, per germline. The CDR3 runs 18 residues. Trimming removed 1 base from V and 4 bases from J; junction bases left unmatched: 12. The CDR3 is CASSLRRDRGRMEYEQYV. The DNA for the CDR3 is TGTGCCAGCAGCTTGAGGCGGGACAGGGGGCGCATGGAATACGAGCAGTACGTC.

The chain combines TRBV11-2 with TRBJ2-3, with 12 nucleotides matching TRBD2. This CDR3 comprises 15 residues. In germline, CDR1 is SGHAT, CDR2 FQNNGV. Losses at the gene ends were 1 base for V and 12 bases for J; bases not matched to a gene: 8. CDR3 in amino acids: CASSLARTSGAHQYF. CDR3 sequence (DNA): TGTGCCAGCAGCTTAGCCCGGACTAGCGGGGCTCACCAGTATTTT.

The gene calls are TRBV10-3 and TRBJ2-2, with 7 bases identical to TRBD1. This CDR3 contains 14 residues. Germline assignment: CDR1 ENHRY and CDR2 SYGVKD. Unmatched junction bases numbered 3, after V lost 6 bases and J lost 2 bases. CDR3 region: CAISGTDNTGELFF. CDR3 DNA sequence: TGTGCCATCAGCGGGACAGACAACACCGGGGAGCTGTTTTTT.

This clone came up once. The chain is built from TRBV6-5 and TRBJ2-3, with 7 bases aligning to TRBD1. This CDR3 comprises 15 residues. V shed 6 bases and J 3 bases; nucleotides not matched to a gene: 9. The germline CDR1 and CDR2 sequences are MNHEY and SVGAGI. CDR3 DNA sequence: TGTGCCAGCAGCCGGACAGGAGAGTGGACAGATACGCAGTATTTT. Protein product: CASSRTGEWTDTQYF.

This sequence joins TRBV19 and TRBJ2-2; 7 nucleotides match TRBD2. CDR1 and CDR2 from the germline V gene are LNHDA and SQIVND (reference sequence). There are 15 residues in the CDR3. The junction had 5 bases not matched to a gene; V was cut back by 1 base and J by 6 bases. The CDR3 DNA is TGTGCCAGTAGTATAGGGGGGACTACCTCCGGGGAGCTGTTTTTT. It is translated as CASSIGGTTSGELFF.

The CDR3 protein is CASSLRGGYTSGANVLTF. The CDR3 nucleotides are TGTGCCAGCAGTTTAAGAGGGGGCTATACCTCTGGGGCCAACGTCCTGACTTTC. V is TRBV27 and J is TRBJ2-6, with TRBD1 identical over 7 bases. V gave up 2 bases and J gave up 0 bases; unmatched junction bases: 7. Germline V gene lookup returns CDR1 MNHEY and CDR2 SMNVEV (reference sequence). The CDR3 loop spans 18 amino acids.

The chain carries TRBV29-1 and TRBJ2-7; D is perhaps TRBD1 (6 bases). The CDR3 spans 14 residues. Trimming stripped 7 bases from V and 3 bases from J, with 19 bases between. Germline CDR1 reads SQVTM; CDR2 reads ANQGSEA. The CDR3 sequence is CSDRGEQGVYEQYV. The CDR3 region has the DNA TGCAGCGACCGAGGGGAACAGGGAGTCTACGAGCAGTACGTC.

This clone was seen only a few times. This sequence joins TRBV28 and TRBJ1-6, with a weak D call TRBD1 (5 bases). V dropped 3 bases and J dropped 10 bases, with 16 bases sitting between them. Germline loops: CDR1 MDHEN, CDR2 SYDVKM. This CDR3 spans 15 amino acids. CDR3 in amino acids: CASSLVRVVGSPLHF. In DNA form, the CDR3 reads TGTGCCAGCAGTTTGGTCAGGGTGGTAGGGTCACCCCTCCACTTT.

This chain links TRBV24-1 with TRBJ2-2, with a possible D match to TRBD2 (6 bases). The V gene's germline CDR1 is KGHDR and CDR2 SFDVKD. The CDR3 has 13 amino acids. Trimming pared 9 bases from V and 3 bases from J, leaving 10 bases between. The CDR3, as DNA: TGTGCCACCGAGGGACTCCACACCGGGGAGCTGTTTTTT. Translating it yields CATEGLHTGELFF.

The genes are TRBV10-3 and TRBJ2-2; D is unclear. The CDR3 is made up of 13 amino acids. Trimming pared 3 bases from V and 9 bases from J, leaving 11 bases between. The germline CDR1 and CDR2 sequences are ENHRY and SYGVKD. The DNA for the CDR3 is TGTGCCATCAGTGACCGCGGAGACCGGGAGCTGTTTTTT. It is translated as CAISDRGDRELFF.

In DNA, the CDR3 is TGTGCCAGCAGCGTAGGTACAGGGGTATCGACCCAGTACTTC. Translating it yields CASSVGTGVSTQYF. V usage is TRBV9 and J usage is TRBJ2-5; 7 bases agree with TRBD1. After removal of 0 bases from V and 7 bases from J, the junction contained 6 bases not matched to a gene. CDR1 SGDLS and CDR2 YYNGEE come from the germline V gene. This CDR3 is built from 14 residues.

The chain combines TRBV11-2 with TRBJ2-7, with TRBD2 matching over 8 bases. Germline-derived CDR1 and CDR2 are SGHAT and FQNNGV. V was pared by 1 base and J by 0 bases, with 2 bases of the junction left unmatched. This CDR3 is built from 15 residues. CDR3 sequence reads: CASSLVAGLSYEQYF. The CDR3 coding sequence is TGTGCCAGCAGCTTAGTAGCGGGACTCTCCTACGAGCAGTACTTC.

The chain joins TRBV5-1 to TRBJ1-1; D ambiguous. CDR1 and CDR2 from the germline V gene are SGHRS and YFSETQ. V was clipped by 2 bases and J by 3 bases, with 11 bases between them. The CDR3 is 14 residues long. The CDR3 region is CASSFRAGDTEAFF. CDR3 DNA: TGCGCCAGCAGCTTTCGGGCCGGGGACACTGAAGCTTTCTTT.

This sequence joins TRBV11-3 and TRBJ2-1; 10 nucleotides match TRBD2. The CDR3 covers 17 residues. Per the germline V gene, CDR1 is SGHNT and CDR2 is YENEEA. Trimming cost V 5 bases and J 6 bases; bases outside gene matches: 13. CDR3 coding DNA: TGTGCCAGCAGCCCACGGCGTAGCGGGAGGTTTGGCAATGAGCAGTTCTTC. The encoded protein is CASSPRRSGRFGNEQFF.

The chain recombines TRBV7-2 with TRBJ2-3, with 9 nucleotides matching TRBD2. Per the germline V gene, CDR1 is SGHTA and CDR2 is FQGNSA. The trim removed 5 bases at V and 2 bases at J, leaving 8 bases unmatched. The CDR3 covers 16 residues. This CDR3 reads CASSPNGGGVTDTQYF. CDR3 in DNA: TGTGCCAGCAGCCCGAATGGCGGGGGGGTCACAGATACGCAGTATTTT.